This T cell receptor beta chain came from a study of blood T cell repertoires in COVID-19. Study in general: Acute and convalescent COVID-19 specimens originated in the United States, Italy and Spain.

Study processing details: Estimation of nucleated cell counts relied on the amplification of reference gene primers. The repertoire was sequenced with immunoSEQ multiplex PCR; TCRdb's copy has only in-frame clones and lacks some. That table is the source of V, J and clone size, and D and trimming were worked out from the DNA. The repertoire consists of 250,000 or so clones, with over 75% occurring once and the leading ten covering under 2.5%. The age range of participants was about 18 to 89 years, with residence in about two dozen US areas. This CDR3 has 11 amino acids. V lost 2 bases to trimming and J lost 7 bases, with 8 bases between them. Germline CDR1 and CDR2: SQVTM and ANQGSEA.

The TCR comes from a woman between 50 and 59 years old who had recovered from COVID-19. The sample comprised PBMCs or T cells enriched from blood (not recorded which). The chain is built from TRBV29-1 and TRBJ1-2; D is unclear. The CDR3 DNA is TGCAGCGTTGAAAGGCCGGGTGGCTACACCTTC. Translation: CSVERPGGYTF.